Shown below are 12 T cell receptor beta chains from a single sample sequenced in a study of OX40 agonist ivuxolimab in advanced cancers. Profiled with immunoSEQ multiplex PCR; TCRdb holds only in-frame clones, not every one. The sample carries some 91,000 clones, about 87% recorded once. Material: CD4+ or CD8+ T cells sorted from blood, obtained in a trial of the OX40 agonist ivuxolimab. These receptors were collected from an adult with an advanced solid tumor such as melanoma, head and neck, liver or kidney cancer.

J is TRBJ2-7 and V is TRBV27; D is undetermined. Germline loops: CDR1 MNHEY, CDR2 SMNVEV (reference sequence). This CDR3 has 15 amino acids. V was trimmed by 0 bases and J by 1 base, leaving 10 bases between them. DNA of the CDR3: TGTGCCAGCAGTTTATCGGTTCAGGATTCCTACGAGCAGTACTTC. It codes for CASSLSVQDSYEQYF.

The chain combines TRBV5-4 with TRBJ2-1; 14 nucleotides agree with TRBD2. CDR3 size: 16 residues. Germline lookup yields CDR1 SGHNT and CDR2 YYREEE (reference sequence). Trimming at V came to 3 bases and at J to 7 bases, leaving 6 bases not matched to a gene. DNA of the CDR3: TGTGCCAGCAGCTCTCGGACTAGCGGGAGGAAGAATGAGCAGTTCTTC. This sequence encodes CASSSRTSGRKNEQFF.

The V and J genes are TRBV19 and TRBJ2-2, with 7 bases matching TRBD1. The CDR3 consists of 13 residues. The V gene's germline CDR1 is LNHDA and CDR2 SQIVND (reference sequence). Trimming took 2 bases from V and 7 from J; bases not matched to a gene: 1. The CDR3 DNA reads TGTGCCAGTAGTATATACAGGGGCGGGGAGCTGTTTTTT. Amino acid sequence: CASSIYRGGELFF.

The chain is built from TRBV21-1 and TRBJ1-4; TRBD1, the table's D call, lacks a check against the DNA. TRBV21-1 is a pseudogene segment. The CDR3 has 15 residues. The CDR3 nucleotides read TGTGCCAGCAGCAAAGGGGACAGGGGAATTGAAAAACTGTTTTTT. Protein sequence: CASSKGDRGIEKLFF.

The V gene is TRBV7-2, the J gene TRBJ2-1; D remains ambiguous. CDR1 and CDR2 from the germline V gene are SGHTA and FQGNSA. Trimming pared 6 bases from V and 11 bases from J, leaving 14 bases between. The CDR3 totals 12 residues. CDR3 amino acids: CASRYDTAKQFF. The CDR3 DNA follows: TGTGCCAGCAGATACGACACAGCCAAGCAGTTCTTC.

The chain joins TRBV7-2 to TRBJ1-5, with D hard to call. Trimming left V 2 bases short and J 2 bases short, with 10 bases between. This CDR3 comprises 15 residues. Per germline, CDR1 SGHTA and CDR2 FQGNSA. In DNA, the CDR3 is TGTGCCAGCAGCTTAAGCGGATCTGGCAATCAGCCCCAGCATTTT. It translates to CASSLSGSGNQPQHF.

V gene TRBV29-1 combines with J gene TRBJ1-2; possibly TRBD1 for D (5 bases). Per the germline V gene, CDR1 is SQVTM and CDR2 is ANQGSEA. Trimming cost V 7 bases and J 6 bases, with 15 bases left between them. The CDR3 runs 12 residues. The CDR3 spells CSATEGRDGYTF. The DNA for the CDR3 is TGCAGCGCGACAGAGGGAAGGGATGGCTACACCTTC. Looking up the rest from reference TRBV29-1 and TRBJ1-2 gives the full variable domain: SAVISQKPSRDICQRGTSLTIQCQVDSQVTMMFWYRQQPGQSLTLIATANQGSEATYESGFVIDKFPISRPNLTFSTLTVSNMSPEDSSIYLCSATEGRDGYTFGSGTRLTVV.

The chain joins TRBV27 to TRBJ1-6, with 7 positions matching TRBD1. This CDR3 spans 15 amino acids. V dropped 3 bases and J dropped 8; count of bases not matched to a gene: 7. Germline V lookup: CDR1 MNHEY, CDR2 SMNVEV (reference sequence). The CDR3 DNA is TGTGCCAGCAGTTTCGGGAGACAGGGCTATTCACCCCTCCACTTT. It codes for CASSFGRQGYSPLHF.

The chain links TRBV30 to TRBJ2-2; maybe TRBD2 (5 bases). Between the trimmed V and J ends, which lost 5 bases and 4 bases, there was a span of 20 bases. This CDR3 region has 16 residues. Looked up from germline, CDR1 is GTSNPN and CDR2 is SVGIG (reference sequence). The CDR3 DNA sequence: TGTGCCTGGGTGAGAAGAGGGCGTCGTGGCACCGGGGAGCTGTTTTTT. This translates into CAWVRRGRRGTGELFF.

The rearrangement links TRBV19 to TRBJ2-1; 12 nucleotides line up with TRBD2. V shed 4 bases, J shed 7 bases, and the junction held 2 bases outside the gene matches. CDR1 and CDR2 from the germline V gene are LNHDA and SQIVND (reference sequence). CDR3 size: 14 residues. In nucleotides, the CDR3 is TGTGCCAGTAGTAGACTAGCGGGAGTGAATGAGCAGTTCTTC. Its translation is CASSRLAGVNEQFF.

J is TRBJ1-2 and V is TRBV6-4, with D perhaps TRBD1 (6 bases). Per germline, CDR1 MRHNA and CDR2 SNTAGT. Trimming pared 6 bases from V and 4 bases from J, leaving 18 bases between. The CDR3 is 15 amino acids. Here the CDR3 DNA reads TGTGCCAGCAGCCGGGACATGGATAGCTTCTATGGCTACACCTTC. Translating it yields CASSRDMDSFYGYTF.

The sample holds one count of this clone. The gene calls are TRBV28 and TRBJ1-4; 7 positions agree with TRBD1. J was trimmed by 8 bases and V by 6 bases; bases with no gene match: 6. CDR1 MDHEN and CDR2 SYDVKM come from the germline V gene. The CDR3 runs to 13 residues. The CDR3 DNA follows: TGTGCCAGCAGAATGACAGGGCGGGAAAAACTGTTTTTT. Its protein product is CASRMTGREKLFF.